This T cell receptor (beta chain) came from a study of control samples from healthy donors and cancer patients. This clone has more than one count but fewer than ten. The CDR3 consists of 12 residues. Germline CDR1 MNHEY, CDR2 SMNVEV (reference sequence). V was trimmed by 6 bases and J by 0 bases, leaving 5 bases between them. Sequenced by immunoSEQ multiplex PCR; TCRdb stores in-frame clones only, minus some. This table holds about 59,000 clones, more than 85% found once. The sequence derives from a man aged 40-49 years with colorectal cancer. The chain combines TRBV27 with TRBJ1-2; D is unresolved. Sample: PBMCs. The CDR3 nucleotides are TGTGCCAGCAGCCGAGCTAACTATGGCTACACCTTC. Translated: CASSRANYGYTF.